The 32 T cell receptor beta chains listed next were all sequenced from one sample in a study of blood T cell repertoires in COVID-19. Using immunoSEQ multiplex PCR, the repertoire was profiled, and TCRdb retains in-frame clones only, with some absent. Here the sample spans under 100,000 clones, 90% being singletons. Sequenced input: peripheral blood. The receptors were sampled from a man aged 50-60 years with acute or convalescent COVID-19.

The V call is TRBV7-9, the J call TRBJ1-4, with TRBD1 matching over 9 bases. V lost 4 bases and J lost 5; bases outside the gene matches: 5. CDR3 length: 15 residues. Germline values: CDR1 SEHNR, CDR2 FQNEAQ (reference sequence). The DNA of the CDR3 is TGTGCCAGCAGCTCGGGACAGGGCGAAAATGAAAAACTGTTTTTT. Translation gives CASSSGQGENEKLFF.

On this clone itself: Other DNA sequences in this sample translate to the same CDR3. J is TRBJ2-5 and V is TRBV19, with 9 bases identical to TRBD1. The CDR3 has 12 residues. Per germline, CDR1 LNHDA and CDR2 SQIVND (reference sequence). The V gene end was trimmed by 5 bases and the J gene end by 5 bases; junction bases not matched to a gene: 0. The CDR3 DNA sequence: TGTGCCAGTAGTGACAGGGGGGAGACCCAGTACTTC. It encodes CASSDRGETQYF.

This rearrangement joins TRBV4-3 to TRBJ1-5; 7 bases agree with TRBD1. The trim removed 0 bases at V and 7 bases at J, leaving 3 bases unmatched. Germline values: CDR1 LGHNA, CDR2 YSLEER. CDR3 size: 14 residues. The CDR3 nucleotides read TGCGCCAGCAGCCAAGAGACAGGGTGGCAGCCCCAGCATTTT. Protein: CASSQETGWQPQHF.

The rearrangement joins TRBV18 to TRBJ1-1; 10 bases line up with TRBD1. V dropped 6 bases and J dropped 4; count of bases not matched to a gene: 11. The CDR3 is 16 amino acids. Germline V CDR1 and CDR2: KGHSH, LQKENI. The CDR3 loop reads CASSAQKWTGGTEAFF. The CDR3 DNA follows: TGTGCCAGCTCCGCACAGAAATGGACAGGGGGCACTGAAGCTTTCTTT.

The chain employs TRBV9 and TRBJ2-7; the match to TRBD1 covers 9 bases. Germline V gene lookup returns CDR1 SGDLS and CDR2 YYNGEE. The J segment lost 4 bases and the V segment lost 0 bases, leaving 8 bases of the junction unmatched. This CDR3 is 16 amino acids long. DNA of the CDR3: TGTGCCAGCAGCGTAGATCCTGGGACAGGGAAATACGAGCAGTACTTC. It specifies CASSVDPGTGKYEQYF.

The J gene is TRBJ1-2, the V gene TRBV7-2; TRBD1 might be the D (6 bases). The germline CDR1 and CDR2 sequences are SGHTA and FQGNSA. The CDR3 runs 19 residues. Trimming left V 5 bases short and J 2 bases short, with 27 bases between. The CDR3 reads CASSPVWAGQGNKNYGYTF. The CDR3 DNA is TGTGCCAGCAGCCCAGTTTGGGCCGGGCAGGGGAACAAAAACTATGGCTACACCTTC.

The chain has TRBV30 and TRBJ1-6; 8 bases agree with TRBD1. Germline loops: CDR1 GTSNPN, CDR2 SVGIG (reference sequence). Trimming at V came to 5 bases and at J to 10 bases, leaving 7 bases not matched to a gene. The CDR3 runs to 13 residues. This CDR3 is CAWEPDRGSPLHF. CDR3 nucleotides: TGTGCCTGGGAACCTGACAGGGGATCACCCCTCCACTTT.

The J gene is TRBJ2-7, the V gene TRBV2, with TRBD1 matching over 10 bases. CDR1 is SNHLY and CDR2 is FYNNEI in the germline V gene. This CDR3 has 17 residues. V lost 2 bases and J lost 0; bases outside the gene matches: 7. The CDR3, as DNA: TGTGCCAGCAGTGAAACGGTGAGGACAGGGGGCTCCTACGAGCAGTACTTC. Amino acid sequence: CASSETVRTGGSYEQYF.

The chain employs TRBV29-1 and TRBJ2-5; 11 nucleotides align to TRBD2. The CDR3 covers 18 residues. Losses at the gene ends were 0 bases for V and 0 bases for J; bases not matched to a gene: 9. Per the germline V gene, CDR1 is SQVTM and CDR2 is ANQGSEA. This CDR3 is CSVEDHTLAGGNQETQYF. As DNA, the CDR3 is TGCAGCGTTGAAGATCATACCCTAGCGGGAGGCAACCAAGAGACCCAGTACTTC.

The chain couples TRBV7-6 to TRBJ2-7; D is perhaps TRBD2 (5 bases). CDR1 and CDR2 from the germline V gene are SGHVS and FNYEAQ. The CDR3 sequence is 13 residues long. V lost 1 base and J 7 bases, leaving 11 bases between the germline ends. In nucleotides, the CDR3 is TGTGCCAGCAGCTTAGAGCCGGGCGGGGAGCAGTACTTC. This translates into CASSLEPGGEQYF. Full variable domain (missing parts from reference TRBV7-6 and TRBJ2-7): GAGVSQSPRYKVTKRGQDVALRCDPISGHVSLYWYRQALGQGPEFLTYFNYEAQQDKSGLPNDRFSAERPEGSISTLTIQRTEQRDSAMYRCASSLEPGGEQYFGPGTRLTVT.

V gene TRBV11-2 combines with J gene TRBJ2-7, with a weak D call TRBD2 (5 bases). The V gene's germline CDR1 is SGHAT and CDR2 FQNNGV. CDR3 size: 13 residues. Between the trimmed V and J ends, which lost 4 bases and 2 bases, there was a span of 9 bases. CDR3 DNA sequence: TGTGCCAGCAGCTATACTAGTCCCTACGAGCAGTACTTC. Amino acids: CASSYTSPYEQYF.

This chain links TRBV5-5 with TRBJ2-3; 12 positions agree with TRBD2. From germline, CDR1 is SGHKS and CDR2 YYEKEE (reference sequence). The CDR3 runs to 16 residues. J was trimmed by 6 bases and V by 0 bases; bases with no gene match: 5. In nucleotides, the CDR3 is TGTGCCAGCAGCTTGGGAGGACTAGCGGGAACGGATACGCAGTATTTT. Its protein product is CASSLGGLAGTDTQYF.

This clone was seen once. The chain recombines TRBV6-5 with TRBJ1-3, with 7 bases identical to TRBD1. The junction had 6 bases not matched to a gene; V was cut back by 6 bases and J by 4 bases. The CDR3 sequence is 14 residues long. Looked up from germline, CDR1 is MNHEY and CDR2 is SVGAGI. The CDR3 spells CASRRQGEGNTIYF. The CDR3 DNA reads TGTGCCAGCAGAAGACAGGGAGAAGGAAACACCATATATTTT.

The rearrangement links TRBV5-1 to TRBJ2-1; TRBD2 might be the D (12 bases). Trimming pared 0 bases from V and 5 bases from J, leaving 36 bases between. The CDR3 runs 23 residues. Germline lookup yields CDR1 SGHRS and CDR2 YFSETQ. As DNA, the CDR3 is TGCGCCAGCAGCTTGGAAGGGACAGGGGGTCTAGCGGGAGGGGCACATCCCGACAATGAGCAGTTCTTC. This gives the protein CASSLEGTGGLAGGAHPDNEQFF.

V gene TRBV19 combines with J gene TRBJ2-7, with 10 positions matching TRBD1. Trimming at V came to 4 bases and at J to 0 bases, leaving 3 bases not matched to a gene. CDR1 is LNHDA and CDR2 is SQIVND in the germline V gene (reference sequence). This CDR3 comprises 15 residues. CDR3 region: CASSTGQGFSYEQYF. The DNA for the CDR3 is TGTGCCAGTAGTACGGGACAGGGGTTCTCCTACGAGCAGTACTTC.

The chain is built from TRBV9 and TRBJ2-3; perhaps TRBD1 as D (5 bases). This CDR3 region has 14 residues. Germline V gene data show CDR1 as SGDLS and CDR2 as YYNGEE. V was pared by 4 bases and J by 9 bases, with 18 bases between. The CDR3 nucleotides read TGTGCCAGCAGCCCCCAGGGTGGGCAGATAACGCAGTATTTT. It codes for CASSPQGGQITQYF.

The chain has TRBV20-1 and TRBJ2-1, with 12 nucleotides matching TRBD2. Germline CDR1 DFQATT, CDR2 SNEGSKA (reference sequence). V shed 3 bases and J 4 bases; nucleotides not matched to a gene: 16. The CDR3 totals 19 residues. The CDR3 region has the DNA TGCAGTGCTAGTGTCGAGCTAGCGGGAGGGCCTTTGGGTTACAATGAGCAGTTCTTC. This gives the protein CSASVELAGGPLGYNEQFF.

This chain uses TRBV10-3 with TRBJ2-3; D is undetermined. The CDR3 is 11 residues long. Germline-derived CDR1 and CDR2 are ENHRY and SYGVKD. V lost 6 bases to trimming and J lost 4 bases, with 5 bases between them. This CDR3 reads CAISGSDTQYF. The DNA of the CDR3 is TGTGCCATCAGCGGTTCAGATACGCAGTATTTT.

The V and J genes are TRBV29-1 and TRBJ1-3; D possibly corresponds to TRBD1 (5 bases). CDR3 length: 13 residues. Trimming removed 7 bases from V and 2 bases from J, with 12 bases in between. Germline loops: CDR1 SQVTM, CDR2 ANQGSEA. CDR3: CSAEPGTGNTIYF. Written as DNA, the CDR3 is TGCAGCGCCGAACCAGGGACTGGAAACACCATATATTTT.

The V gene is TRBV7-8, the J gene TRBJ2-7; D unresolved. CDR3 length: 12 residues. Germline CDR1 is SGHVS and CDR2 is FQNEAQ. V was shortened by 5 bases and J by 5 bases, with 10 bases between the two germline ends. The CDR3 spells CASSPRVDEQYF. CDR3 coding DNA: TGTGCCAGCAGCCCCCGTGTTGACGAGCAGTACTTC. The full variable domain, in which reference TRBV7-8 and TRBJ2-7 provide the parts outside the CDR3, is GAGVSQSPRYKVAKRGQDVALRCDPISGHVSLFWYQQALGQGPEFLTYFQNEAQLDKSGLPSDRFFAERPEGSVSTLKIQRTQQEDSAVYLCASSPRVDEQYFGPGTRLTVT.

V gene TRBV6-5 combines with J gene TRBJ1-6; D is unclear. V dropped 7 bases and J dropped 10 bases, with 14 bases sitting between them. This CDR3 spans 13 amino acids. Germline V gives CDR1 MNHEY, CDR2 SVGAGI. CDR3 amino acids: CASNLSRRSPLHF. The CDR3 DNA follows: TGTGCCAGCAATCTCTCCAGGAGGTCACCCCTCCACTTT.

V and J are TRBV19 and TRBJ1-6, with 8 positions matching TRBD1. Trimming at V came to 7 bases and at J to 10 bases, leaving 6 bases not matched to a gene. The germline V gene encodes CDR1 LNHDA and CDR2 SQIVND (reference sequence). The CDR3 is 13 residues long. The chain's CDR3 is CASTNDRGSPLHF. DNA for the CDR3: TGTGCCAGTACCAACGACAGGGGATCACCCCTCCACTTT.

V is TRBV7-2 and J is TRBJ1-2; 7 nucleotides align to TRBD1. V dropped 4 bases and J dropped 6; count of bases not matched to a gene: 11. The CDR3 contains 15 residues. Germline V gene data show CDR1 as SGHTA and CDR2 as FQGNSA. The CDR3 coding sequence is TGTGCCAGCAGCTCAATTAGCGGACAGGTCAATGGCTACACCTTC. Translating it yields CASSSISGQVNGYTF.

The gene calls are TRBV3-1 (or the pseudogene TRBV3-2) and TRBJ2-1; 13 bases match TRBD2. Germline V lookup: CDR1 LGHDT, CDR2 YNNKEL (reference sequence). The CDR3 totals 18 residues. J gave up 3 bases and V 2 bases, and 7 bases lay outside the gene matches. CDR3 sequence reads: CASSQPLGLAGVYNEQFF. CDR3 bases: TGTGCCAGCAGCCAACCCCTAGGACTAGCGGGAGTCTACAATGAGCAGTTCTTC.

This clone was detected once. This chain links TRBV18 with TRBJ2-4, with D unresolved. Per germline, CDR1 KGHSH and CDR2 LQKENI. V shed 0 bases and J shed 4 bases, with 10 bases lying between them. The CDR3 length is 15 residues. The CDR3 reads CASSPPSGSKNIQYF. DNA for the CDR3: TGTGCCAGCTCACCACCGTCAGGCTCGAAAAACATTCAGTACTTC.

In its sample, this clone was seen a few times. CDR3 DNA: TGTGCCTGGATCCCGCTCCCGTCCGCGGTTGAAAAACTGTTTTTT. Translating it yields CAWIPLPSAVEKLFF. This chain connects TRBV30 to TRBJ1-4; D gene uncertain. CDR3 length equals 15 residues. CDR1 and CDR2 from the germline V gene are GTSNPN and SVGIG (reference sequence). Trimming took 4 bases from V and 7 from J, leaving 19 bases between them.

The chain carries TRBV18 and TRBJ1-3, with a tentative D call TRBD1 (6 bases). Per the germline V gene, CDR1 is KGHSH and CDR2 is LQKENI. This CDR3 is built from 15 residues. Trimming removed 2 bases at V and 2 bases at J, with 10 bases between. Here the CDR3 reads CASSPAGAPGNTIYF. The CDR3 nucleotides read TGTGCCAGCTCACCAGCGGGGGCCCCTGGAAACACCATATATTTT.

About this clone itself: Different DNA sequences within this sample yield the same CDR3. The chain carries TRBV18 and TRBJ2-3; D perhaps matches TRBD2 (6 bases). This CDR3 contains 12 residues. Looked up from germline, CDR1 is KGHSH and CDR2 is LQKENI. V lost 6 bases and J 6 bases, leaving 10 bases between the germline ends. The chain's CDR3 is CASSQLADTQYF. CDR3 in DNA: TGTGCCAGCTCTCAACTAGCCGATACGCAGTATTTT.

The chain combines TRBV6-5 with TRBJ2-7, with 9 nucleotides matching TRBD2. The CDR3 length is 14 residues. Germline V CDR1 and CDR2: MNHEY, SVGAGI. With 7 bases clipped from V and 4 bases from J, the junction kept 8 bases outside the gene matches. CDR3 sequence: CASKSSGMGYEQYF. The CDR3 nucleotides read TGTGCCAGCAAATCTAGCGGGATGGGGTACGAGCAGTACTTC.

This chain uses TRBV27 with TRBJ2-7; TRBD1 might be the D (6 bases). The CDR3 contains 13 residues. Trimming cost V 6 bases and J 0 bases, with 9 bases left between them. Germline CDR1 reads MNHEY; CDR2 reads SMNVEV (reference sequence). The CDR3 spells CASSRTVSYEQYF. In DNA, the CDR3 is TGTGCCAGCAGCCGGACAGTCTCCTACGAGCAGTACTTC.

The gene calls are TRBV28 and TRBJ2-5; 12 bases align to TRBD2. Germline V gene data show CDR1 as MDHEN and CDR2 as SYDVKM. V gave up 4 bases and J gave up 0 bases; unmatched junction bases: 6. The CDR3 length is 17 residues. CDR3 DNA: TGTGCCAGCAGTTCGGGACTAGCGGGTTTCTACCAAGAGACCCAGTACTTC. Translating gives CASSSGLAGFYQETQYF.

The chain recombines TRBV24-1 with TRBJ2-1; D perhaps matches TRBD2 (6 bases). This CDR3 is built from 14 residues. Germline lookup yields CDR1 KGHDR and CDR2 SFDVKD. The V end was cut by 0 bases, the J end by 6 bases, with 8 bases between. The CDR3 region has the DNA TGTGCCACCAGTGATTTGGGAGGGCGCAATGAGCAGTTCTTC. Translation gives CATSDLGGRNEQFF.